The clone carrying this TCR beta chain appeared a few times. The data derive from a study of T cell repertoires in cytomegalovirus infection. The CDR3 is made up of 14 amino acids. The J segment lost 6 bases and the V segment lost 1 base, leaving 5 bases of the junction unmatched. TCRdb used MiXCR to reprocess the reads, holding one entry per CDR3 protein. The table includes around 740,000 distinct CDR3 sequences, 35% to 45% detected once. Sequencing used PBMCs. This clonotype originated in a human donor in good health (CMV status not recorded). Some clones in this sample may be carry-over from other donors' samples. This sequence joins TRBV12-3 or TRBV12-4 and TRBJ2-7; TRBD2 aligns across 8 bases. The CDR3 DNA reads TGTGCCAGCAGTTTAGGGACTAGCAAGGCCGAGCAGTACTTC. Amino acids: CASSLGTSKAEQYF.